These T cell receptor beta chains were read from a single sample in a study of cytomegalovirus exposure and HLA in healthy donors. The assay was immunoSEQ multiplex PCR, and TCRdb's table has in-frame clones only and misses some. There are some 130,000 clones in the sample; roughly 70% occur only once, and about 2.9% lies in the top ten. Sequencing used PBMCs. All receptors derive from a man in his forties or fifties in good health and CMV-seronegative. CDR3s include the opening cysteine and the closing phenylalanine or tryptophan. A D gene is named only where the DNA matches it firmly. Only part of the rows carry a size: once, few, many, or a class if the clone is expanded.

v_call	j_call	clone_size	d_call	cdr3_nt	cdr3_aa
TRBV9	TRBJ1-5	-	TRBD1	TGTGCCAGCAGCGTGGGACAGAACAATCAGCCCCAGCATTTT	CASSVGQNNQPQHF
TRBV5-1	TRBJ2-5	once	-	TGCGCCAGCAGCTTGCAGGGGACCCAAGAGACCCAGTACTTC	CASSLQGTQETQYF
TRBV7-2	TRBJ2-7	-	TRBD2	TGTGCCAGCAGCTATAGCGGGGCCTCCTACGAGCAGTACTTC	CASSYSGASYEQYF
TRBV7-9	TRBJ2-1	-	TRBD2	TGTGCCACCCGAAGGCTTAGCGGGCTGCACAATGAGCAGTTCTTC	CATRRLSGLHNEQFF
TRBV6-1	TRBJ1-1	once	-	TGTGCCAGCAGTGAAGTTCGTATGAACACTGAAGCTTTCTTT	CASSEVRMNTEAFF
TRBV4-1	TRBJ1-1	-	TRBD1	TGCGCCAGCAGCCAAGGGGGACAGGGAGGCACTGAAGCTTTCTTT	CASSQGGQGGTEAFF
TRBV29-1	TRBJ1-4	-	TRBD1	TGCAGCGTCCCACCTCCTTTCGGACAGGGCAGGGCAACTAATGAAAAACTGTTTTTT	CSVPPPFGQGRATNEKLFF
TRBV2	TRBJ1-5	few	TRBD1	TGTGCCAGCAACAAGGACAGGGATCAGCCCCAGCATTTT	CASNKDRDQPQHF
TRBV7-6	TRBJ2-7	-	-	TGTGCCAGCAGCTTACAGGGGCACTACGAGCAGTACTTC	CASSLQGHYEQYF
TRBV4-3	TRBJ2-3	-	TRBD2	TGCGCCAGCAGCCAAGGTCTACTAGCGGGGGGGCTAGGCACAGATACGCAGTATTTT	CASSQGLLAGGLGTDTQYF
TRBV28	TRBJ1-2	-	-	TGTGCCAGCAGGTCACAGGGAGGGAACTATGGCTACACCTTC	CASRSQGGNYGYTF
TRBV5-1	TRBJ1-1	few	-	TGCGCCAGCAGCTTGAAAAGCGACACTGAAGCTTTCTTT	CASSLKSDTEAFF
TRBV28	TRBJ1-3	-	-	TGTGCCAGCAGTTTATTCGGGGTGTCGACTCTGGAAAACACCATATATTTT	CASSLFGVSTLENTIYF
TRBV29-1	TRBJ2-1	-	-	TGCAGCGTTGTCGCAGGGGTCAATGAGCAGTTCTTC	CSVVAGVNEQFF
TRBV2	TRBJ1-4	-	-	TGTGCCAGCAGTCACAGGGCGGCGGGTGAAAAACTGTTTTTT	CASSHRAAGEKLFF
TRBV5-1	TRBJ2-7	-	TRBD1	TGCGCCAGCAGCGACCGACAGGGGAGAGGCCACGAGCAGTACTTC	CASSDRQGRGHEQYF
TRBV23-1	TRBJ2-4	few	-	TGCGCCAGCAGTCAAAACCCCCGAACAGCAGCCAAAAACATTCAGTACTTC	CASSQNPRTAAKNIQYF
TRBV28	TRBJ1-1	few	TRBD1	TGTGCCAGCAGTTACCGGACAGGTAGGACGGGTGAAGCTTTCTTT	CASSYRTGRTGEAFF
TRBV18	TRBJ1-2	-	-	TGTGCCAGCTCACCACAGGGGCCACAGAACGGCTACACCTTC	CASSPQGPQNGYTF
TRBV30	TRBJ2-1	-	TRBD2	TGTGCCTGGAGTCCCGGGACTAGCTTTATTGGTGATGAGCAGTTCTTC	CAWSPGTSFIGDEQFF
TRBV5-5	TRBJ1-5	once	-	TGTGCCAGCAGCCGAGACAGCTCGTATCAGCCCCAGCATTTT	CASSRDSSYQPQHF
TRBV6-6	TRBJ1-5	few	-	TGTGCCAGCAGCCCTAATCAGCCCCAGCATTTT	CASSPNQPQHF
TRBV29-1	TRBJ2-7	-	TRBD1	TGCAGCGTTGTAGGGACAGGGTTGAACGAGCAGTACTTC	CSVVGTGLNEQYF
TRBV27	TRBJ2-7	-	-	TGTGCCAGCAGGCTATCTAACTCCTACGAGCAGTACTTC	CASRLSNSYEQYF
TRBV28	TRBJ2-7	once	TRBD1	TGTGCCAGCAGCGAGTCGACAGGGGAGGACGAGCAGTACTTC	CASSESTGEDEQYF
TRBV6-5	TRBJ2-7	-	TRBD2	TGTGCCAGCAGTTACACCCGGACTAGCGGGAGCGGCGAGCAGTACTTC	CASSYTRTSGSGEQYF
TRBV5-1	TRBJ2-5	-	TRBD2	TGCGCCAGCAGCTTGCCGACTAGCAGTCTAGGGACCCAGTACTTC	CASSLPTSSLGTQYF
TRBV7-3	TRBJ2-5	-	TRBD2	TGTGCCAGCAGCTTCATAGCGGGGGCGCGGGAGACCCAGTACTTC	CASSFIAGARETQYF
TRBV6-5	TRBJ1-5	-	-	TGTCCCGCGCCCCCCAGGGCAGGGGGCAATCAGCCCCAGCATTTT	CPAPPRAGGNQPQHF
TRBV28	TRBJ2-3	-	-	TGTGCCAGCAGTTCCGAGCGGGTCTATAGCACAGATACGCAGTATTTT	CASSSERVYSTDTQYF
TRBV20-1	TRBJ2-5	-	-	TGCAGTGCTAGATTCGAGGAGACCCAGTACTTC	CSARFEETQYF
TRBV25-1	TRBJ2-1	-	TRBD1	TGTGCCAGCAGTGACTCAACAGGGGGGTCCTACAATGAGCAGTTCTTC	CASSDSTGGSYNEQFF
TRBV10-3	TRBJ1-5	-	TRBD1	TGTGCCATCAGCGCTACAGGGGGCGCGAGGCAGCCCCAGCATTTT	CAISATGGARQPQHF
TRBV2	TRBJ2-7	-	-	TGTGCCAGCAGTTCTCCAGGGACCTACGAGCAGTACTTC	CASSSPGTYEQYF
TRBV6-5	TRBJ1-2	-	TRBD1	TGTGCCAGCGGGGGACAGAGAGCTAACTATGGCTACACCTTC	CASGGQRANYGYTF
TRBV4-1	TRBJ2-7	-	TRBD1	TGCGCCAGCAGCCAAATGCCGCAGGGGGATGTCGGGTACGAGCAGTACTTC	CASSQMPQGDVGYEQYF
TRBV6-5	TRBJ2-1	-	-	TGTGCCAGCAGTTACTCGATACTAGCTAGCAATGAGCAGTTCTTC	CASSYSILASNEQFF
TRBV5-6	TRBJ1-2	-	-	TGTGCCAGCACCGTGCACGGGGGTGGAGGCTACACCTTC	CASTVHGGGGYTF
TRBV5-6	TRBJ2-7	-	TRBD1	TGTGCCAGCAGACAACAGGGGGTCTACGAGCAGTACTTC	CASRQQGVYEQYF
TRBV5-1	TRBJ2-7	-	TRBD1	TGCGCCAGCAGCAATCCGACAGGGTGGGCCTACGAGCAGTACTTC	CASSNPTGWAYEQYF
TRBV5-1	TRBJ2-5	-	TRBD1	TGCGCCAGCAGCTTGGCCCTACAGACAGGGGAAAGGACCCAGTACTTC	CASSLALQTGERTQYF